This TCR beta chain was sequenced for a study of blood T cells in healthy people across ages (dated by TCRdb to 2014 to 2015). In the study overall: Template switching captured roughly one uniquely barcoded TCR beta cDNA molecule per two T cells in model experiments. Using deep sequencing normalized with unique cDNA molecular identifiers, the study measured how TCR beta repertoire diversity changes with age. Using the same blood draw, the study looked at two additional independent replicas of 1 million unique cDNA reads for two donors, one aged 18 to 30 and the other aged 80 or older. Donors of different ages were randomly distributed across sequencing lanes to avoid experimental bias. Four age groups were formed from the donors: young (average approximately 15 years), middle-aged (approximately 39), aged (about 68) and long-lived (approximately 78). The paper as a whole reports these results and caveats: Because donor CMV infection status was unknown, age-related changes in expanded clonotypes were potentially confounded. Estimates of total diversity from one million sequenced T cells were regarded as lower bounds and underestimates. As age increased, observed TCR beta diversity per million T cells dropped in a roughly linear way, and a significant reduction was already evident by age 40. Compared with the aged group, more naive CD4+ T cells, fewer expanded clones and increased TCR diversity were shown by the long-lived group, suggesting age selection. The percentage of naive T cells measured by flow cytometry correlated strongly with observed TCR beta diversity. Since profiling was done on bulk unsorted PBMCs, naive and antigen-experienced compartments could not be conclusively compared.

Libraries came from 5' RACE. The run used an Illumina HiSeq 2500. A second roughly 7 to 11 cycle PCR used a sample-barcoded 5' primer and a J-beta primer mix. Each TCR beta cDNA molecule received a unique molecular identifier from a template-switch 5' adaptor carrying 12 random nucleotides. Each sample yielded at least 2.5 million CDR3-containing paired-end reads. All of the RNA was converted into first-strand cDNA using the Mint cDNA synthesis kit, with a TRBC-specific oligonucleotide serving as the primer. After uracil-DNA glycosylase treatment, a first 18-cycle PCR used universal primers M1SS and BC2_uni_R on all cDNA. On the authors' methods: For normalization, 1 million high-quality reads were randomly selected from each sample, with every read carrying a distinct molecular identifier. Reads with shared molecular identifiers were discarded instead of being binned into consensus sequences. MiTCR, run with a Q25 quality threshold and the strictest error-elimination algorithm, handled CDR3 identification, clonotype clustering and error correction. A nonparametric unseen species model with Euler transformation was used to estimate a lower bound on total TCR beta diversity. In-frame beta chains were kept once TCRdb had trimmed the public reads at Q25 with fastp and called clones with MiXCR. All rows with the same CDR3 protein become a single entry with the most common DNA and genes. The V and J calls follow TCRdb's processing rather than the paper's. In all, the sample holds hundreds of thousands of distinct CDR3 sequences, and 49% of those were seen once. 30% to 35% of the sample lies in the top ten.

The 40 or so donors, aged about 6 to 100 years, were systemically healthy Caucasian individuals from Russia. Each donor gave approximately 10 milliliters of peripheral blood, collected into EDTA-treated Vacutainer tubes. Ficoll-Paque density-gradient centrifugation was used to isolate PBMCs, with at least 6.5 million per sample. Total RNA was extracted from PBMCs with Trizol reagent, with at least 6 micrograms obtained per sample. Naive CD45RAhigh/CD27high T cell percentages were measured by flow cytometry on a PBMC aliquot from every donor. V is pruned by 6 bases and J by 0 bases, leaving 8 bases of the junction without a gene match. CDR1 MNHNY and CDR2 SVGAGI are derived from the germline V gene (reference sequence). The CDR3, cysteine through phenylalanine, is 16 amino acids long. CDR3 DNA is the only sequence kept; it has 48 bases, read in frame from the first base. A remark on this clonotype: Its antigen is not yet known. No much larger clonotype is one base removed from it; base qualities were not supplied.

The chain employs TRBV6-6 and TRBJ2-1, and TRBD2 aligns with 7 junction nucleotides. The sample consisted of blood. The sequence was collected from a woman in her fifties or sixties in good health. The bases read TGTGCCAGCAGCGGCCGCGGGGGAAGCTCCTACAATGAGCAGTTCTTC. Translated, it reads CASSGRGGSSYNEQFF.